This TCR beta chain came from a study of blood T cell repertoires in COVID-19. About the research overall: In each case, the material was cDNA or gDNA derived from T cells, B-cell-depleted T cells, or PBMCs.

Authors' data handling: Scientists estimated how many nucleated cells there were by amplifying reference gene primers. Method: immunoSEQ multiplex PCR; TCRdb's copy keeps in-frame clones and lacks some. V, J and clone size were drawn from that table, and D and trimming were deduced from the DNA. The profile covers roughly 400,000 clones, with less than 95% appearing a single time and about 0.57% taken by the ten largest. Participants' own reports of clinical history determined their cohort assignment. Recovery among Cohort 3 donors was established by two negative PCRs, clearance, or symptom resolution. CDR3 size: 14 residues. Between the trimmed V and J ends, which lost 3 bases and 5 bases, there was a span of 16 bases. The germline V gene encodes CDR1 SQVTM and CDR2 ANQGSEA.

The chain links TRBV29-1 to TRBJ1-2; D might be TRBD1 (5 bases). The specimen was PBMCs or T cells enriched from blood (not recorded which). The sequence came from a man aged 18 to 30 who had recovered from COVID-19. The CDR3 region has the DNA TGCAGCGTTGAGCGGGGGGGATCCTGGTATGGCTACACCTTC. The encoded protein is CSVERGGSWYGYTF.